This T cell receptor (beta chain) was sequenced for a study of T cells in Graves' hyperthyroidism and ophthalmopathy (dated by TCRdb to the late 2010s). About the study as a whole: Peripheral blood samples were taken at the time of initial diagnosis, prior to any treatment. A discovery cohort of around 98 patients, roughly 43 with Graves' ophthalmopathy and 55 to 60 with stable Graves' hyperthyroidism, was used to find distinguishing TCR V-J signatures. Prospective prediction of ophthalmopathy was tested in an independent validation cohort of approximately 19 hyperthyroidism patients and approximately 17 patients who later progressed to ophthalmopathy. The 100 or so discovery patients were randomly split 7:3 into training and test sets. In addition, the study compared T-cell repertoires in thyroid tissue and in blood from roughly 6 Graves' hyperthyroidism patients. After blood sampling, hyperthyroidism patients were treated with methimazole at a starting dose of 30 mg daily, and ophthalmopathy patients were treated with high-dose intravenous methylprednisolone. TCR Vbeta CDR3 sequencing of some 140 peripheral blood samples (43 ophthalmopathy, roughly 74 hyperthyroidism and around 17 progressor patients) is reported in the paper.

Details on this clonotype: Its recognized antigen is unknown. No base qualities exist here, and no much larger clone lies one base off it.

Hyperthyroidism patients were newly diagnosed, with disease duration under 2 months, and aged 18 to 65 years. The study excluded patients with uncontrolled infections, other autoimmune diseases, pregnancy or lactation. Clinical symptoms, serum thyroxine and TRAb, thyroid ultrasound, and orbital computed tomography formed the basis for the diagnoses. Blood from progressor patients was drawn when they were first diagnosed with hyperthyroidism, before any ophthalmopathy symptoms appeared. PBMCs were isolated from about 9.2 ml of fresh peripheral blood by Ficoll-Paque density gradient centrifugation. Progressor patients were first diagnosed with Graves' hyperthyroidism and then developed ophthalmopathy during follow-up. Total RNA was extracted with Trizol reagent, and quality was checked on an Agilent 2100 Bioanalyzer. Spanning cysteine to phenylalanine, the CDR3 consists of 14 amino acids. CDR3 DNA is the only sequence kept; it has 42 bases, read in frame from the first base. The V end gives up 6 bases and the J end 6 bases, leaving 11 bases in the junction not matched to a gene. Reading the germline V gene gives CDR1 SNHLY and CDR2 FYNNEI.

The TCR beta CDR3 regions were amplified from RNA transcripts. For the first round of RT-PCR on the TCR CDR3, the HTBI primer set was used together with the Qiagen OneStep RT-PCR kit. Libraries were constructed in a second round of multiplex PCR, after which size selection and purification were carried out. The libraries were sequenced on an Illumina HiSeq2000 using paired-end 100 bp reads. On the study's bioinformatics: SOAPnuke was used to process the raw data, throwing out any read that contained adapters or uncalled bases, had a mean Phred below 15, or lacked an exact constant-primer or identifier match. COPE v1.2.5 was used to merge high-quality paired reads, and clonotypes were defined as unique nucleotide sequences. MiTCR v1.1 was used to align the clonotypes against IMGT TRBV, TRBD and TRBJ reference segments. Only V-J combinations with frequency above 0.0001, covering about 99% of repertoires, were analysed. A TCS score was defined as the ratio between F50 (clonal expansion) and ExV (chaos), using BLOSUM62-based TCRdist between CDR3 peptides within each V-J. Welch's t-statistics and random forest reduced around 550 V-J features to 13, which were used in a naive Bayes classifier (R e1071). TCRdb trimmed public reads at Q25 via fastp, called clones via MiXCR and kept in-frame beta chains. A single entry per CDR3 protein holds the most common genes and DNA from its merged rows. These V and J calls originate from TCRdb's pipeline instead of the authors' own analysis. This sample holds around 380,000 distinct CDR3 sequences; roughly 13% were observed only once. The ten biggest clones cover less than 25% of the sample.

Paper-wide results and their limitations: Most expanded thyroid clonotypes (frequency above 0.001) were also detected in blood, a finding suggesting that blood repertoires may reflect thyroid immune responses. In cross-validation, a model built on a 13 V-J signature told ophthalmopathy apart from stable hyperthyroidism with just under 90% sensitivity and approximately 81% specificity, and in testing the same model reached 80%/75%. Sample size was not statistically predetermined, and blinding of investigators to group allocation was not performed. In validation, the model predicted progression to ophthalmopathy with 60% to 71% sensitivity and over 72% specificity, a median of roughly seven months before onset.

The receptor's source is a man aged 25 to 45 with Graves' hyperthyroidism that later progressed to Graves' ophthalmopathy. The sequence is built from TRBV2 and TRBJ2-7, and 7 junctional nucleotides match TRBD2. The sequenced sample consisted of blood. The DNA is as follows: TGTGCCAGCAGGATGATGGGCAGGGAGGGCGAGCAGTACTTC. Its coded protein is CASRMMGREGEQYF.